The rows below give T cell receptor beta chains drawn from one sample of a study of breast tumors, draining lymph nodes, adjacent tissues. In TCRdb, the multiplex PCR reads were re-called with MiXCR into one record per CDR3 protein. The sample has 200,000 to 250,000 distinct CDR3 sequences; 32% are singletons. The sample taken for sequencing was axillary lymph node tissue. The source is a female donor with breast cancer. Some clones in this sample may be carry-over from other donors' samples. Both conserved end residues are part of each CDR3. D genes are given only for firm matches. Where a row states a size, it is once, few, many or the class of an expanded clone; other rows omit it.

clone_size	j_call	cdr3_length	v_call	d_call	cdr3_nt	cdr3_aa
many	TRBJ1-4	15	TRBV19	TRBD1	TGTGCCAGTAGTTCGCGGACAGGGGGCGATGAAAAACTGTTTTTT	CASSSRTGGDEKLFF
many	TRBJ2-5	14	TRBV7-2	-	TGTGCCAGCAGCTCAAGAACTGGGTGGGAGACCCAGTACTTC	CASSSRTGWETQYF
many	TRBJ2-7	16	TRBV5-4	-	TGTGCCAGCAGCTTGGATTACGGACAAGGGGGGAGCGAGCAGTACTTC	CASSLDYGQGGSEQYF
-	TRBJ2-7	16	TRBV7-9	TRBD2	TGTGCCAGCAGCTTACAACTAGCGGGGGCCTCTGCCGAGCAGTACTTC	CASSLQLAGASAEQYF
-	TRBJ2-7	18	TRBV20-1	-	TGCAGTGCTAGAGATCCTCCTACCAGACCGGGGGCCTTCTACGAGCAGTACTTC	CSARDPPTRPGAFYEQYF
many	TRBJ1-4	13	TRBV5-6	-	TGTGCCAGCAGCTCGGTGGGGTATGAAAAACTGTTTTTT	CASSSVGYEKLFF
-	TRBJ2-5	14	TRBV3-1	TRBD2	TGTGCCAGCAGCCAAGCTCACTCGGGGGGGGGCCAGTACTTC	CASSQAHSGGGQYF
many	TRBJ1-6	18	TRBV4-3	-	TGCGCCAGCAGCCATCACATCGGGGGTGGAGGGAATAATTCACCCCTCCACTTT	CASSHHIGGGGNNSPLHF
many	TRBJ2-5	13	TRBV3-1	TRBD2	TGTGCCAGCGACTTGGGGGGGACGCAGACCCAGTACTTC	CASDLGGTQTQYF
many	TRBJ2-5	14	TRBV20-1	-	TGCAGTGCTAGAATCTCCGCCGGGCATGAGACCCAGTACTTC	CSARISAGHETQYF
many	TRBJ2-3	19	TRBV19	-	TGTGCCAGTAGTCACCGAGGGGGGCAGCACTCCCAGCTCAGATATACGCAGTATTTT	CASSHRGGQHSQLRYTQYF
many	TRBJ1-2	12	TRBV28	-	TGTGCCAGCAGGGACATCATAGAAGGCTACACCTTC	CASRDIIEGYTF
many	TRBJ2-1	11	TRBV11-2	-	TGTGCCAGCAACCCCCTTAATGAGCAGTTCTTC	CASNPLNEQFF
many	TRBJ2-3	15	TRBV24-1	TRBD2	TGTGCCACCCAAGGGGTAGCGGGAGGCACAGATACGCAGTATTTT	CATQGVAGGTDTQYF
many	TRBJ1-4	15	TRBV5-1	-	TGCGCCAGCAGCTCCTCCGCAGGGTATGGTGAAAAACTGTTTTTT	CASSSSAGYGEKLFF
many	TRBJ2-3	16	TRBV6-2/TRBV6-3	-	TGTGCCAGCAGTTCCCCTAACAGGGGGGGGAGAGATACGCAGTATTTT	CASSSPNRGGRDTQYF
many	TRBJ2-3	18	TRBV5-4	TRBD2	TGTGCCAGCAGCCACGGGACTAGCGGGAGGGGGCTCACAGATACGCAGTATTTT	CASSHGTSGRGLTDTQYF
-	TRBJ2-7	15	TRBV24-1	-	TGTGCCACCAGTGATCCCCGGACCCCTGCCTTCGAGCAGTACTTC	CATSDPRTPAFEQYF
once	TRBJ2-1	16	TRBV13	TRBD2	TGTGCCAGCAGCGCAGGCCCGGCGGGAGGGCCGGATGAGCAGTTCTTC	CASSAGPAGGPDEQFF
many	TRBJ2-2	13	TRBV18	-	TGTGCCAGCTCACCAGCTAGCACCGGGGAGCTGTTTTTT	CASSPASTGELFF
many	TRBJ2-7	17	TRBV5-1	-	TGCGCCAGCAGCCCTGGTCGGCCTCTCCTCACCAACTACGAGCAGTACTTC	CASSPGRPLLTNYEQYF
-	TRBJ2-5	13	TRBV6-5	-	TGTGCCAGCAAGAGGGACGGAGCCAGCCCCCAGTACTTC	CASKRDGASPQYF
-	TRBJ2-5	15	TRBV6-6	TRBD1	TGTGCCAGCAGATTAAGGGACAGTCGAATGCAGACCCAGTACTTC	CASRLRDSRMQTQYF
many	TRBJ2-1	15	TRBV5-1	TRBD2	TGCGCCAGCAGCCGGGGGGGGACATCCTACAATGAGCAGTTCTTC	CASSRGGTSYNEQFF
many	TRBJ2-1	14	TRBV9	-	TGTGCCAGCAGCGTAGTCTCCCTAGACAATGAGCAGTTCTTC	CASSVVSLDNEQFF
many	TRBJ1-2	16	TRBV3-1	TRBD1	TGTGCCAGCAGCCCATTCCGGACAGGGAATAACTATGGCTACACCTTC	CASSPFRTGNNYGYTF
-	TRBJ2-4	15	TRBV9	-	TGTGCCAGCAGCGTAGGTACTCAGGCCAAAAACATTCAGTACTTC	CASSVGTQAKNIQYF
many	TRBJ2-7	16	TRBV6-6	TRBD2	TGTGCCAGCAGTTACTCGGAACTAGCGGGAGGTTACGAGCAGTACTTC	CASSYSELAGGYEQYF
many	TRBJ2-1	14	TRBV7-2	TRBD2	TGTGCCAGCAGCTTAAGCGGGAGTAGAAATGAGCAGTTCTTC	CASSLSGSRNEQFF
-	TRBJ2-1	14	TRBV30	-	TGTGCCTGGAGTGTCGGCGGGTCCGGGGATAAGCAGTTCTTC	CAWSVGGSGDKQFF
many	TRBJ1-2	13	TRBV5-4	TRBD1	TGTGCCAGCAGCAAAGACAGGGGATATGGCTACACCTTC	CASSKDRGYGYTF
-	TRBJ1-6	13	TRBV7-2	-	TGTGCTAGAGTTACGGGTCGGAATTCACCCCTCCACTTT	CARVTGRNSPLHF
many	TRBJ2-7	18	TRBV20-1	TRBD2	TGCAGTGCTAGTTTCCGTGCTAGCGGGAGGTCTAGCTCCTACGAGCAGTACTTC	CSASFRASGRSSSYEQYF
many	TRBJ2-7	16	TRBV7-9	-	TGTGCCAGCAGCTCAGACGGGCGGGGACACTCCTACGAGCAGTACTTC	CASSSDGRGHSYEQYF
-	TRBJ2-2	15	TRBV27	-	TGTGCCAGCAGTTCCAGGGATCCGAACACCGGGGAGCTGTTTTTT	CASSSRDPNTGELFF
many	TRBJ2-1	18	TRBV4-3	TRBD2	TGCGCCAGCAGCCAAGAACTTGCACTAGCGGGAGGGCTCAATGAGCAGTTCTTC	CASSQELALAGGLNEQFF
many	TRBJ2-7	15	TRBV11-2	-	TGTGCCAGCAGCTTACCCGGGACTTATATCTACGAGCAGTACTTC	CASSLPGTYIYEQYF
once	TRBJ2-3	14	TRBV24-1	-	TGTGCCACCAGTGATAGCAGGGGGGGAGATACGCAGTATTTT	CATSDSRGGDTQYF
many	TRBJ2-2	16	TRBV13	TRBD1	TGTGCCAGCAGCTCCGGGGGACAGGGGGGGACCGGGGAGCTGTTTTTT	CASSSGGQGGTGELFF
many	TRBJ1-2	15	TRBV5-1	-	TGCGCCAGCAGCTCCAAAGGACCCGGAGGAAGCGGCTACACCTTC	CASSSKGPGGSGYTF
once	TRBJ1-1	15	TRBV5-1	-	TGCGCCAGCAGCTTGGCGCGCAAACTAACAGGAGAAGCTTTCTTT	CASSLARKLTGEAFF
many	TRBJ1-4	13	TRBV6-1	-	TGTGCCAGCAGTAGGCGGAACAATGAAAAACTGTTTTTT	CASSRRNNEKLFF